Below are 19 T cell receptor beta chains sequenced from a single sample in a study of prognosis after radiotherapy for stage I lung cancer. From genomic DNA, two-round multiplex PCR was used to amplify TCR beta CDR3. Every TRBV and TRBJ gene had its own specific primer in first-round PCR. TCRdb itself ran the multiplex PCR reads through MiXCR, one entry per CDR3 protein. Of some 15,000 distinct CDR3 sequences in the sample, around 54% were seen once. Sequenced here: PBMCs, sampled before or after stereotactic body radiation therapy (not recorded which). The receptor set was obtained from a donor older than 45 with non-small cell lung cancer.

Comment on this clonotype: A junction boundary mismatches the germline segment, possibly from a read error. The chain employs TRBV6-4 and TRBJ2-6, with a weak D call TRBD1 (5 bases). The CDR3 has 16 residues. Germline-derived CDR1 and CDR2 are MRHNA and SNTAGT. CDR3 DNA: TGTGCCGGCAGTGACACATGGGGCTCCGGGGCCAACGTCCTGACTTTC. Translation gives CAGSDTWGSGANVLTF.

For the CDR3, the DNA is TGTGCCAGCAGCCTTAATTCAGCAGGGTCTGGAAACACCATATATTTT. As protein: CASSLNSAGSGNTIYF. The rearrangement uses TRBV7-2 and TRBJ1-3, with D possibly TRBD1 on 5 matching bases. Germline V gives CDR1 SGHTA, CDR2 FQGNSA. The CDR3 has 16 residues. Trimming removed 5 bases from V and 1 base from J, with 15 bases in between.

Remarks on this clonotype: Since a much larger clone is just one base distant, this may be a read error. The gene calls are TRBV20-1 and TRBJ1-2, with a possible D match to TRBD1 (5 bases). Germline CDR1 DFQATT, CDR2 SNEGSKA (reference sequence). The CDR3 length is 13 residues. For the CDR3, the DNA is TGCAGTGCTAAATTGGGGCTTGGGTATGTCTACACCTTC. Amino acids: CSAKLGLGYVYTF.

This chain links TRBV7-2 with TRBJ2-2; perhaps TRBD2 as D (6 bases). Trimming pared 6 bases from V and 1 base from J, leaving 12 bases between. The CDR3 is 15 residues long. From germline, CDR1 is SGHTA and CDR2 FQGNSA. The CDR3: CASRLWRGNTGELFF. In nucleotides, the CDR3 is TGTGCCAGCAGACTGTGGCGGGGGAACACCGGGGAGCTGTTTTTT.

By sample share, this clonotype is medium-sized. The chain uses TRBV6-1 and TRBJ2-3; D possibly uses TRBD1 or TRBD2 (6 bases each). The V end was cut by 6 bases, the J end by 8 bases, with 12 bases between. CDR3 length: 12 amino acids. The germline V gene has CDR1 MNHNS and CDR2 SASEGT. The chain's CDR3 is CASSPQGGTQYF. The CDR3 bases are TGTGCCAGCAGCCCACAGGGAGGTACGCAGTATTTT.

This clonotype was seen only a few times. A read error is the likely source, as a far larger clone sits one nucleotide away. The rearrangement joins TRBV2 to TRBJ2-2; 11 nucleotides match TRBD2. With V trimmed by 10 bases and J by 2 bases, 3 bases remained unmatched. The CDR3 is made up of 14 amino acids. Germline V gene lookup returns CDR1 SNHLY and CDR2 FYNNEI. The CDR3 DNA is TGTGCCATGGGACTAGCGGTAAACACCGGGGAGCTGTTTTTT. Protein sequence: CAMGLAVNTGELFF.

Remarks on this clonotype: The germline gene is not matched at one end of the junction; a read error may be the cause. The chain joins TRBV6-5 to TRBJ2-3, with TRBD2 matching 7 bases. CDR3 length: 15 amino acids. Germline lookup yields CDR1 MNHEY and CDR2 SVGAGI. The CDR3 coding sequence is TGTGCCAGCATTTACTTAGCGGGCGGCACAGATACGCAGTATTTT. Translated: CASIYLAGGTDTQYF.

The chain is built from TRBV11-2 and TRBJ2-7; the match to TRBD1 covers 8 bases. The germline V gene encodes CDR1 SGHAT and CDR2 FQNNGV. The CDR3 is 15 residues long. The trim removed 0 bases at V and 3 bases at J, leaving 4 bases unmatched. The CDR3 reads CASSLDSGGIYEQYF. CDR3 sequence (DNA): TGTGCCAGCAGCTTAGATTCAGGGGGCATCTACGAGCAGTACTTC.

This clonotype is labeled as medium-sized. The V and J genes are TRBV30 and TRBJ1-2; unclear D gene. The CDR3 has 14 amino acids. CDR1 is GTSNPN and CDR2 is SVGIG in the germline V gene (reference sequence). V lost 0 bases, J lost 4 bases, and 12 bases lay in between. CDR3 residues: CAWSVPGRLYGYTF. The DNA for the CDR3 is TGTGCCTGGAGTGTCCCCGGACGGCTCTATGGCTACACCTTC.

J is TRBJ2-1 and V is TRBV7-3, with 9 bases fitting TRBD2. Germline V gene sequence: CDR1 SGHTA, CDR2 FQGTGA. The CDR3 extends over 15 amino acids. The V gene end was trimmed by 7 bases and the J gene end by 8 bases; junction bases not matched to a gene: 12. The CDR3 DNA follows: TGTGCCAGCAACCCCGATAGCGGGAGTACCCATGAGCAGTTCTTC. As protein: CASNPDSGSTHEQFF.

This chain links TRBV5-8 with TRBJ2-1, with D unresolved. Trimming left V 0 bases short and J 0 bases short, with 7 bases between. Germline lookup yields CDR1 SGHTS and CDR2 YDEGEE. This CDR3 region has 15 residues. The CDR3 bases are TGTGCCAGCAGCTTGGTTCTCAGCTCCTACAATGAGCAGTTCTTC. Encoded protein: CASSLVLSSYNEQFF.

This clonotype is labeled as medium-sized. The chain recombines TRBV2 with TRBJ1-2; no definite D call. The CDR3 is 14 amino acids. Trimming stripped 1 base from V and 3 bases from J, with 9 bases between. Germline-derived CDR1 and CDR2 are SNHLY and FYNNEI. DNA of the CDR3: TGTGCCAGCAGTGAAGGTCAGGTGTACTATGGCTACACCTTC. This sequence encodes CASSEGQVYYGYTF.

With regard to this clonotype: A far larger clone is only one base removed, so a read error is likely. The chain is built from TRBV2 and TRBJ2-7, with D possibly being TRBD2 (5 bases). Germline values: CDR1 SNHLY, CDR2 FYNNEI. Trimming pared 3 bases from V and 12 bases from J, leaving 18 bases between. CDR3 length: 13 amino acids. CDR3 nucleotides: TGTGCCAGCAGTGAGATTATTAGGGAGACCCTGTACTTC. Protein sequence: CASSEIIRETLYF.

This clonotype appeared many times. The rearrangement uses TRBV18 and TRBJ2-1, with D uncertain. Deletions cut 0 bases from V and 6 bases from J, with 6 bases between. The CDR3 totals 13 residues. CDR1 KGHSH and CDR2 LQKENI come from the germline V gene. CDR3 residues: CASSPPLVNEQFF. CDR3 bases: TGTGCCAGCTCACCACCTCTCGTCAATGAGCAGTTCTTC.

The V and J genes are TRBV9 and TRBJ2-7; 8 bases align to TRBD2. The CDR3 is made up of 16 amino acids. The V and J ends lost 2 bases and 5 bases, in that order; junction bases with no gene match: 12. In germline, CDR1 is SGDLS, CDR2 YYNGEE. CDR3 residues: CASSVGWDGRADEQYF. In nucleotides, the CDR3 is TGTGCCAGCAGCGTGGGGTGGGACGGGAGGGCCGACGAGCAGTACTTC.

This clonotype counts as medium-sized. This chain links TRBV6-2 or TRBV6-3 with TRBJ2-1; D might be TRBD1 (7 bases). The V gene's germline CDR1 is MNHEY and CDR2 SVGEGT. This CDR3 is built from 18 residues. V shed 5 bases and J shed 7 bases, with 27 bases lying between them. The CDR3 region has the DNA TGTGCCAGCAGTATCTCCGGGACAGAATTAAGGGCGGGGAATGAGCAGTTCTTC. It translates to CASSISGTELRAGNEQFF.

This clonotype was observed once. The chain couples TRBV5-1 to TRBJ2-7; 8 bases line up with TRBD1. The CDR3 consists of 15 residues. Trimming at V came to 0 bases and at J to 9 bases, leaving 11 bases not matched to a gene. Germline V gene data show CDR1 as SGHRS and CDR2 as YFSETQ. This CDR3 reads CASSLDSGQGSLQYF. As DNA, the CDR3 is TGCGCCAGCAGCTTGGATTCCGGACAGGGTTCGTTGCAGTACTTC.

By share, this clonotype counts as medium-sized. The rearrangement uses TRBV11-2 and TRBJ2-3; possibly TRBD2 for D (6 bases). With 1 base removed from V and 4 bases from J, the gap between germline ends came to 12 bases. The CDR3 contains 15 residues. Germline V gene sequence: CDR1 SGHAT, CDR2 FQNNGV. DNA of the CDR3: TGTGCCAGCAGCTTAGTGGGGACTCGGCCAGATACGCAGTATTTT. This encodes CASSLVGTRPDTQYF.

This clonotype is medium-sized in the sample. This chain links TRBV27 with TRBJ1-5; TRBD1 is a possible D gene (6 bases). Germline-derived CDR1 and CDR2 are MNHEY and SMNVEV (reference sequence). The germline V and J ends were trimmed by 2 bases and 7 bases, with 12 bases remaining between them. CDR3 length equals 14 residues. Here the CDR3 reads CASSLRAGEQPQHF. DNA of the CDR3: TGTGCCAGCAGTTTACGGGCAGGGGAGCAGCCCCAGCATTTT.